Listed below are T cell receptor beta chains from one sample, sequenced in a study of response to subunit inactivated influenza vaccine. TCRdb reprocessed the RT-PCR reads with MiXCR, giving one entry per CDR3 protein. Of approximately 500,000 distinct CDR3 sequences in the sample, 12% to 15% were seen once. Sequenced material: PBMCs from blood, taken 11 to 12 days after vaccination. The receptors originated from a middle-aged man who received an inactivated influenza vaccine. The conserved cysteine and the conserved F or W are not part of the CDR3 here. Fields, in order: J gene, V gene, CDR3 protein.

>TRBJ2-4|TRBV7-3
ASSSGLAGGPDIQY
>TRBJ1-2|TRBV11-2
ASSRGTGTNYGYT
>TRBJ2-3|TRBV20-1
SAAASSTDTQY
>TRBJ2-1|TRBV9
ASSSGTSSYNEQF
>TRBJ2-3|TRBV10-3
AIRRTSGTDTQY
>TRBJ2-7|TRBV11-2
ASSLGGGLYEQY
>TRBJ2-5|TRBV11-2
DSSPTSGRVETQY
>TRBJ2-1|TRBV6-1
ASSTQRRGHSYNEQF
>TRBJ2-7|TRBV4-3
ASSQGSNGVSYEQY
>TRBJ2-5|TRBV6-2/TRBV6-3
ASSYSFGLAAETQY
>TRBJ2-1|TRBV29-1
SGGLAAYNEQF
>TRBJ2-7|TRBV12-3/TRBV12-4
ASSNKTGEQY
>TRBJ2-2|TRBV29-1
SAAVGGNTGELF
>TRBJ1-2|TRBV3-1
ASSPMTGEGYT
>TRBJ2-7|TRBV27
ASSLFGLSSYEQY
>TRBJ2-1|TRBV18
ASGGDNEQF
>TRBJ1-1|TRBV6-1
ASSPHRTRNTEAF
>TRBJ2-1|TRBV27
ASSLSTSGEIEQF
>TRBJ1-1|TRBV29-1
SYGGVPNTEAF
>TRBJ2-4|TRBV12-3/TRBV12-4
ASSFSSGGVLDIQY
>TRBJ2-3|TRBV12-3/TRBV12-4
ASNLFSGGTDTQY
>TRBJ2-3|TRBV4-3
ASSQDQVADTQY
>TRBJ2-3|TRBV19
ASIQPGLADTQY
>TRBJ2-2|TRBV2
ASSVRSGSTIGELF
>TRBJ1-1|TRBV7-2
ASSLVGTGGTNGAF
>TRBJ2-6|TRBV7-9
ASSLVSGGTGANVLT
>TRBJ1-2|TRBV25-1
ASSGGQGYGYT
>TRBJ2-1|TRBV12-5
ASGLAYDGVPEQF
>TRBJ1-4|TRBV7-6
ASRPIDGARGELF
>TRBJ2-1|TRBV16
ASSQWLAGSNEQF
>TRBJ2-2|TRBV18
ASSRTRDTGELF
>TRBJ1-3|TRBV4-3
ASSQVPGSYGTIY
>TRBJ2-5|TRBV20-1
SADPGQGAETQY
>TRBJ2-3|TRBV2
ASDRTDTQY
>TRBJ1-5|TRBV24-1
ATQGQARNQPQH
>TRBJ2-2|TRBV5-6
ASSYRTSGPTGELF
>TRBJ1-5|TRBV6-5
ASSSPGYNQPQH
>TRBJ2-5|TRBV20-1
SARDPLARWETQY
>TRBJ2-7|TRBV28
ASRSPRVPFYEQY
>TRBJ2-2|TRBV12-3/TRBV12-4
ASSWTSAATGELF
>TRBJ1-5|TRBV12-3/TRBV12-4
ASSRTGAREH